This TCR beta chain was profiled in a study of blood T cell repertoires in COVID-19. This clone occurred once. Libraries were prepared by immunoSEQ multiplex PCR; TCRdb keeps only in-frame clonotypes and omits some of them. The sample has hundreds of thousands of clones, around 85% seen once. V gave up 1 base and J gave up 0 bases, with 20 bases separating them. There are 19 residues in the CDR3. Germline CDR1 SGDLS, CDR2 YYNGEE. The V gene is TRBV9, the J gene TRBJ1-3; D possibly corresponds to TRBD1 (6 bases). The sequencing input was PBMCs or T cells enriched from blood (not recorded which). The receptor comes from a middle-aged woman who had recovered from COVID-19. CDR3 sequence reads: CASSVRGQSPIFSGNTIYF. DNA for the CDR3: TGTGCCAGCAGCGTAAGAGGACAGAGCCCTATCTTCTCTGGAAACACCATATATTTT.